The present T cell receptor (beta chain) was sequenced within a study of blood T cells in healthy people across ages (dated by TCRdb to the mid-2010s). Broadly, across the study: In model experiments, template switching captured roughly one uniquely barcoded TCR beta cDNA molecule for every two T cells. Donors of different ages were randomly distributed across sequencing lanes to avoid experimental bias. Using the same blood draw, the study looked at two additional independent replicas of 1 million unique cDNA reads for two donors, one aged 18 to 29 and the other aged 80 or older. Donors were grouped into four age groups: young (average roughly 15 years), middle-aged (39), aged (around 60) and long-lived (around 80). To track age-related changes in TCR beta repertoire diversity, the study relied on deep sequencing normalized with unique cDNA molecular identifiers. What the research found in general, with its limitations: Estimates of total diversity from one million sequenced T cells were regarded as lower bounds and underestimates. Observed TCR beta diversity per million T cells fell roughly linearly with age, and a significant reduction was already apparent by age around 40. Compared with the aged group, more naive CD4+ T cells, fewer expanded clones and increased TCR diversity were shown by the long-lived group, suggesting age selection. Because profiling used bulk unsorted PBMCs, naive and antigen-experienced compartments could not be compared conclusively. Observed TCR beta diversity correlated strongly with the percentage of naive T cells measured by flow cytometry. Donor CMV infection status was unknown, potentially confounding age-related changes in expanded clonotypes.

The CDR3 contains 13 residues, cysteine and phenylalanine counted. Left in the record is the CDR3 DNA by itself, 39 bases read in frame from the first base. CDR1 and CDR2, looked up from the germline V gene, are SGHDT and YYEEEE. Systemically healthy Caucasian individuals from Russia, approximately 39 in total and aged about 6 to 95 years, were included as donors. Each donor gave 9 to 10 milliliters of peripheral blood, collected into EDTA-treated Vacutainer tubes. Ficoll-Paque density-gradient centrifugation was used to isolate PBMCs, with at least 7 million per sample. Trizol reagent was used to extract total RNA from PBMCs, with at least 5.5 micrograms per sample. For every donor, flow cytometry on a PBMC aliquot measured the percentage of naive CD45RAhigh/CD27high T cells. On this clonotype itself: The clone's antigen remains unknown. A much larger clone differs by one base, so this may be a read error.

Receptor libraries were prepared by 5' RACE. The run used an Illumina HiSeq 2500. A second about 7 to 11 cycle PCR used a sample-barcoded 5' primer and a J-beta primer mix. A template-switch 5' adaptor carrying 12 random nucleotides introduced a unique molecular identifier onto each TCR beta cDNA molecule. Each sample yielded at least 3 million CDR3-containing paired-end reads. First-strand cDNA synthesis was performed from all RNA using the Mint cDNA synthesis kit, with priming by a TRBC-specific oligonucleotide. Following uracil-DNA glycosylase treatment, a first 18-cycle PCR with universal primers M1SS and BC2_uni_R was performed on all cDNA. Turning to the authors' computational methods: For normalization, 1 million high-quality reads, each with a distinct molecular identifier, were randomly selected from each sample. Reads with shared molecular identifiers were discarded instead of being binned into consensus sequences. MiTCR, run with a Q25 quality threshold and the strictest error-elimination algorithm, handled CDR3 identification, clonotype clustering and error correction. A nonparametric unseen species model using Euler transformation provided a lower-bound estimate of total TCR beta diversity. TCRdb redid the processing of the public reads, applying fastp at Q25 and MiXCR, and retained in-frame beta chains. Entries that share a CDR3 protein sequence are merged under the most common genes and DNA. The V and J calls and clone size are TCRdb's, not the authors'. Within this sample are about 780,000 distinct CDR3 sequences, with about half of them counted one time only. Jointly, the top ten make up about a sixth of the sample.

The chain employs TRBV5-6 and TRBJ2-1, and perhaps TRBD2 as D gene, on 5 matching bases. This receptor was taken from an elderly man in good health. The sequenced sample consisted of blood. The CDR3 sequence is CTSSYFGKNEQFF. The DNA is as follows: TGTACCAGCAGCTATTTCGGGAAGAATGAGCAGTTCTTC.